These T cell receptor beta chains were read from a single sample in a study of T cell changes during pregnancy in multiple sclerosis. Clones were sequenced by immunoSEQ multiplex PCR, and TCRdb holds only the in-frame ones, with some missing. The data contain 35,000 to 55,000 clones, 88% of them seen just once; the ten biggest clones take up 5.5% to 6%. The sample was CD8+ T cells from peripheral blood mononuclear cells, taken after pregnancy. The receptors shown here come from a female donor in good health, enrolled as a control in a pregnancy study. The CDR3 runs from the conserved cysteine through the conserved F or W.

j_call: TRBJ2-3; v_call: TRBV7-6; cdr3_aa: CASSLGGLTDTQYF
j_call: TRBJ2-1; v_call: TRBV4-2; cdr3_aa: CASSQKGWGGVYNEQFF
j_call: TRBJ1-1; v_call: TRBV12-5; cdr3_aa: CASAPGLNTEAFF
j_call: TRBJ1-3; v_call: TRBV7-9; cdr3_aa: CASSFIVGNTIYF
j_call: TRBJ2-5; v_call: TRBV7-9; cdr3_aa: CASSPTGGKETQYF
j_call: TRBJ1-1; v_call: TRBV28; cdr3_aa: CASKVYRGAGGETEAFF
j_call: TRBJ1-5; v_call: TRBV7-2; cdr3_aa: CASSLVGTGFQPQHF
j_call: TRBJ1-2; v_call: TRBV7-9; cdr3_aa: CASSNGTAILNGYTF
j_call: TRBJ2-1; v_call: TRBV9; cdr3_aa: CASSGGGANEQFF
j_call: TRBJ2-1; v_call: TRBV4-1; cdr3_aa: CASSPWTSGDNEQFF
j_call: TRBJ1-5; v_call: TRBV19; cdr3_aa: CASSEGGGYSNQPQHF
j_call: TRBJ1-3; v_call: TRBV7-8; cdr3_aa: CASSGDREENTIYF
j_call: TRBJ1-2; v_call: TRBV13; cdr3_aa: CASSLVSGARGYTF
j_call: TRBJ1-5; v_call: TRBV7-8; cdr3_aa: CASSLLTGIGQPQHF
j_call: TRBJ2-1; v_call: TRBV9; cdr3_aa: CASSAGEGEQFF
j_call: TRBJ2-7; v_call: TRBV4-1; cdr3_aa: CASSQEGRGGDEQYF
j_call: TRBJ1-2; v_call: TRBV4-3; cdr3_aa: CASSQSGFGLYGYTF
j_call: TRBJ2-1; v_call: TRBV19; cdr3_aa: CASSIDPQVNEQFF
j_call: TRBJ1-1; v_call: TRBV27; cdr3_aa: CASSLGTANTEAFF
j_call: TRBJ2-2; v_call: TRBV30; cdr3_aa: CAWEGAGELFF
j_call: TRBJ2-7; v_call: TRBV9; cdr3_aa: CASSPTGTNAYEQYF
j_call: TRBJ2-6; v_call: TRBV9; cdr3_aa: CASSDDRGMGSGANVLTF
j_call: TRBJ2-5; v_call: TRBV5-1; cdr3_aa: CASSPDYQETQYF
j_call: TRBJ2-7; v_call: TRBV7-9; cdr3_aa: CASSSWTGSSYEQYF
j_call: TRBJ2-1; v_call: TRBV4-2; cdr3_aa: CASSQDPSLTSVEQFF
j_call: TRBJ2-1; v_call: TRBV7-9; cdr3_aa: CASSLGRRGHYNEQFF
j_call: TRBJ1-2; v_call: TRBV27; cdr3_aa: CASTDSLTYGYTF
j_call: TRBJ2-5; v_call: TRBV7-3; cdr3_aa: CASSSSGGDLETQYF
j_call: TRBJ2-3; v_call: TRBV7-9; cdr3_aa: CASSPATGGFSDTQYF
j_call: TRBJ2-2; v_call: TRBV15; cdr3_aa: CATSRTGAGTGELFF
j_call: TRBJ1-1; v_call: TRBV10-3; cdr3_aa: CAISEVPIENTEAFF
j_call: TRBJ2-7; v_call: TRBV6-5; cdr3_aa: CASSSSTGDYEQYF